The present entry profiles one T cell receptor beta chain with its context. TCRdb's copy holds only in-frame clones and misses some; the assay was immunoSEQ multiplex PCR. The table shows about 380,000 clones, with about 95% occurring only once. The germline CDR1 and CDR2 sequences are MRHNA and SNTAGT. The CDR3 loop spans 13 amino acids. The V gene end was trimmed by 6 bases and the J gene end by 8 bases; junction bases not matched to a gene: 3. The sample is drawn from a study of shared T cell receptors in the human thymus. The rearrangement links TRBV6-4 to TRBJ2-1; 11 positions match TRBD1. The sample taken for sequencing was thymocytes. The source of this sequence is a human donor. This chain's CDR3 is CASRGQGADEQFF. The CDR3, as DNA: TGTGCCAGCAGAGGACAGGGGGCTGATGAGCAGTTCTTC.